One and the same sample provided the 9 T cell receptor beta chains below, sequenced in a study of blood T cell repertoires in COVID-19. TCRdb's copy holds only in-frame clones and misses some; the assay was immunoSEQ multiplex PCR. The sample lists around 450,000 clones; about 90% were seen once. Sequenced: PBMCs or T cells enriched from blood (not recorded which). The receptor set was obtained from a man aged 18 to 35 who had recovered from COVID-19.

This chain uses TRBV7-9 with TRBJ1-2; no firm D call. The CDR3 runs to 11 residues. Germline values: CDR1 SEHNR, CDR2 FQNEAQ (reference sequence). V shed 11 bases and J shed 8 bases, with 15 bases lying between them. The CDR3 here is CAGDHGEGYTF. The DNA for the CDR3 is TGTGCCGGTGACCACGGGGAGGGCTACACCTTC. Full variable domain (outside the CDR3, taken from reference TRBV7-9 and TRBJ1-2): DTGVSQNPRHKITKRGQNVTFRCDPISEHNRLYWYRQTLGQGPEFLTYFQNEAQLEKSRLLSDRFSAERPKGSFSTLEIQRTEQGDSAMYLCAGDHGEGYTFGSGTRLTVV.

In DNA, the CDR3 is TGTGCCAGCAGCCAAGCACTTAGGGACAGACCGGCAACTAATGAAAAACTGTTTTTT. Amino acid sequence: CASSQALRDRPATNEKLFF. The chain links TRBV3-1 (or the pseudogene TRBV3-2) to TRBJ1-4, with 7 bases aligning to TRBD1. The CDR3 covers 19 residues. V was clipped by 1 base and J by 0 bases; unmatched bases: 11. The V gene's germline CDR1 is LGHDT and CDR2 YNNKEL (reference sequence).

In its sample, this clone was seen once. The chain uses TRBV3-1 (or the pseudogene TRBV3-2) and TRBJ2-7; possible D gene TRBD2, 6 bases. Trimming shortened V by 4 bases and J by 12 bases, and 19 bases separated the two germline ends. In germline, CDR1 is LGHDT, CDR2 YNNKEL (reference sequence). The CDR3 has 13 residues. CDR3 loop: CASSLSNGAGRYF. DNA for the CDR3: TGTGCCAGCAGCCTCTCTAACGGGGCGGGACGGTACTTC.

The chain has TRBV5-4 and TRBJ1-1; 12 bases are shared with TRBD1. The germline gives CDR1 SGHNT, CDR2 YYREEE (reference sequence). The CDR3 runs to 16 residues. The junction had 7 bases not matched to a gene; V was cut back by 4 bases and J by 3 bases. This chain's CDR3 is CASSGDRGRGDTEAFF. The CDR3 DNA is TGTGCCAGCAGCGGGGACAGGGGGCGCGGGGACACTGAAGCTTTCTTT.

The CDR3 DNA reads as TGTGCCAGCAGTTGGGGGACAGACCCTTCCTACGAGCAGTACTTC. As protein: CASSWGTDPSYEQYF. The gene calls are TRBV28 and TRBJ2-7; 7 bases agree with TRBD1. This CDR3 is 15 amino acids long. In germline, CDR1 is MDHEN, CDR2 SYDVKM. V shed 4 bases and J 1 base; nucleotides not matched to a gene: 7.

V and J are TRBV11-3 and TRBJ2-3; no reliable D call. The CDR3 has 15 amino acids. V lost 0 bases, J lost 2 bases, and 9 bases lay in between. Germline V gene lookup returns CDR1 SGHNT and CDR2 YENEEA. The DNA of the CDR3 is TGTGCCAGCAGCTTAGATACTCGCTTCACAGATACGCAGTATTTT. Translating gives CASSLDTRFTDTQYF.

This chain joins TRBV27 and TRBJ1-1; 7 nucleotides line up with TRBD1. Trimming at V came to 5 bases and at J to 3 bases, leaving 6 bases not matched to a gene. The CDR3 sequence is 14 residues long. The germline gives CDR1 MNHEY, CDR2 SMNVEV (reference sequence). As DNA, the CDR3 is TGTGCCAGCAGTCTTCAGGGGGAGGACACTGAAGCTTTCTTT. Amino acid sequence: CASSLQGEDTEAFF.

The V and J genes are TRBV27 and TRBJ2-5; D is perhaps TRBD1 (6 bases). V lost 8 bases and J lost 7, with 20 bases in between. The CDR3 has 14 residues. Per the germline V gene, CDR1 is MNHEY and CDR2 is SMNVEV (reference sequence). In DNA form, the CDR3 reads TGTGCCAGCCGGGGTCTACAGGGCCTAGGGACCCAGTACTTC. Its protein is CASRGLQGLGTQYF.

The chain couples TRBV9 to TRBJ2-7; 11 bases map to TRBD1. This CDR3 is built from 18 residues. J was trimmed by 6 bases and V by 0 bases; bases with no gene match: 14. The V gene's germline CDR1 is SGDLS and CDR2 YYNGEE. Here the CDR3 DNA reads TGTGCCAGCAGCGTAGGTCCTTCTCTGGGACAGGGGGAGGGCGAGCAGTACTTC. Protein: CASSVGPSLGQGEGEQYF. Supplemented by reference TRBV9 and TRBJ2-7, the full variable domain reads DSGVTQTPKHLITATGQRVTLRCSPRSGDLSVYWYQQSLDQGLQFLIQYYNGEERAKGNILERFSAQQFPDLHSELNLSSLELGDSALYFCASSVGPSLGQGEGEQYFGPGTRLTVT.